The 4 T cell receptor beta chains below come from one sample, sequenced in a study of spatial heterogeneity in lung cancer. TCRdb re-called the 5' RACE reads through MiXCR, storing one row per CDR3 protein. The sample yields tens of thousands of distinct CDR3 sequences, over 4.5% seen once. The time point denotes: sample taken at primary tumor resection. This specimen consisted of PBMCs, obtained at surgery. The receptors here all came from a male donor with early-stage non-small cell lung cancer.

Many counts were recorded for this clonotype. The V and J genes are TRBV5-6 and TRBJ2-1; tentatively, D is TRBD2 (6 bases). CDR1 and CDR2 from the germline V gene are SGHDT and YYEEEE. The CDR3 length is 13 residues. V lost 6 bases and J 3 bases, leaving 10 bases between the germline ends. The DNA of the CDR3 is TGTGCCAGCACCTCGGACTACTACAATGAGCAGTTCTTC. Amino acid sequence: CASTSDYYNEQFF.

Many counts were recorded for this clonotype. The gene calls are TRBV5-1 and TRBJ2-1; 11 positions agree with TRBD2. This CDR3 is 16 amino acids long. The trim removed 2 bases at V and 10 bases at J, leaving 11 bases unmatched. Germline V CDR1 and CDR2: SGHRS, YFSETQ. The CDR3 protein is CASSFPRTSGGGEQFF. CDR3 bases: TGCGCCAGCAGCTTCCCTAGAACTAGCGGGGGCGGAGAGCAGTTCTTC.

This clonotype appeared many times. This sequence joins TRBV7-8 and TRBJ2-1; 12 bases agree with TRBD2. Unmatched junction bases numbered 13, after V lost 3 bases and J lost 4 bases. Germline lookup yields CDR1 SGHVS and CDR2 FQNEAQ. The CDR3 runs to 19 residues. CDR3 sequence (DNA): TGTGCCAGCAGCTTTTCCTCCTCTCGACTAGCGGGAGATTACAATGAGCAGTTCTTC. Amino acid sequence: CASSFSSSRLAGDYNEQFF. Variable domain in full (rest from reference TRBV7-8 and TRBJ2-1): GAGVSQSPRYKVAKRGQDVALRCDPISGHVSLFWYQQALGQGPEFLTYFQNEAQLDKSGLPSDRFFAERPEGSVSTLKIQRTQQEDSAVYLCASSFSSSRLAGDYNEQFFGPGTRLTVL.

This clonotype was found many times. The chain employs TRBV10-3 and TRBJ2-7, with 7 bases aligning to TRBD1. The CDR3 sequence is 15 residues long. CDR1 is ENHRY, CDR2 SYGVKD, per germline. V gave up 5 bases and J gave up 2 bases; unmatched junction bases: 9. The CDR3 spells CAISQTGDLTYEQYF. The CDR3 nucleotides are TGTGCCATCAGTCAAACAGGGGATCTTACCTACGAGCAGTACTTC.